A single sample gave rise to the 23 T cell receptor beta chains below, sequenced in a study of response to subunit inactivated influenza vaccine (dated by TCRdb to about 2018). The receptor library was made with RT-PCR. Sequenced on an Illumina HiSeq 2500. TCRdb reprocessing: public reads trimmed at Q25 with fastp, clones called with MiXCR, in-frame beta chains kept. One record per CDR3 amino acid sequence lists the most common genes and DNA. Present in this sample are about 160,000 distinct CDR3 sequences, about 10% of which were seen just once. Of the sample, approximately 35% is held by the ten largest clones. Sequenced here: CD8+ T cells sorted from PBMCs, sampled less than 30 months after vaccination. These receptors came from a man in his fifties or sixties who received an inactivated influenza vaccine. Donor details come from another sample of the same person, matched by shared clones.

This clonotype was detected once. The chain has TRBV14 and TRBJ2-7, with a possible D match to TRBD1 (6 bases). The CDR3 extends over 14 amino acids. CDR1 SGHDN and CDR2 FVKESK come from the germline V gene. V dropped 5 bases and J dropped 2 bases, with 13 bases sitting between them. CDR3 in DNA: TGTGCCAGCAGCAGACACAGGGTCCCCTACGAGCAGTACTTC. This translates into CASSRHRVPYEQYF.

In its sample, this clonotype was seen a few times. The chain combines TRBV29-1 with TRBJ2-5; TRBD2 is a possible D gene (7 bases). This CDR3 spans 15 amino acids. Per germline, CDR1 SQVTM and CDR2 ANQGSEA. Trimming removed 2 bases from V and 5 bases from J, with 18 bases in between. The CDR3 DNA is TGCAGCGTTGAACCGGGGCGGGGGCGCGAGGAGACCCAGTACTTC. It is translated as CSVEPGRGREETQYF.

The chain recombines TRBV13 with TRBJ2-7; unclear D gene. CDR3 size: 13 residues. Trimming pared 0 bases from V and 7 bases from J, leaving 10 bases between. CDR1 is PRHDT, CDR2 FYEKMQ, per germline (reference sequence). In DNA, the CDR3 is TGTGCCAGCAGCTTAGGACTAAAAGGGGAGCAGTACTTC. It is translated as CASSLGLKGEQYF.

This clonotype has ten or more counts. This chain joins TRBV21-1 and TRBJ2-3; TRBD2 is the table's D call and was not checked against the DNA. TRBV21-1 corresponds to a pseudogene. The CDR3 runs 14 residues. This chain's CDR3 is CASSSREGHDTQYF. In nucleotides, the CDR3 is TGTGCCAGCTCATCGCGGGAGGGCCACGATACGCAGTATTTT.

In this sample, this clonotype turned up a few times. V and J are TRBV18 and TRBJ1-1; no clear D gene. The CDR3 runs 18 residues. The V gene lost 3 bases and the J gene lost 1 base, with 21 bases spanning the gap. The germline V gene has CDR1 KGHSH and CDR2 LQKENI. The CDR3 nucleotides read TGTGCCAGCTCACCCCCGCAGGTTGGATTTGGTAGGAACACTGAAGCTTTCTTT. Amino acids: CASSPPQVGFGRNTEAFF.

The CDR3: CASSSAGTQLFGDTQYF. CDR3 coding DNA: TGTGCCAGCAGCTCCGCCGGGACTCAGCTTTTTGGAGATACGCAGTATTTT. V is TRBV7-8 and J is TRBJ2-3; the D gene is possibly TRBD2 (6 bases). The length of the CDR3 is 17 residues. Germline lookup yields CDR1 SGHVS and CDR2 FQNEAQ. V was cut by 4 bases and J by 5 bases, with 22 bases left in between.

This rearrangement joins TRBV14 to TRBJ2-3; 7 positions match TRBD2. The J segment lost 2 bases and the V segment lost 2 bases, leaving 4 bases of the junction unmatched. This CDR3 comprises 15 residues. Germline lookup yields CDR1 SGHDN and CDR2 FVKESK. CDR3 residues: CASSQLSGPTDTQYF. CDR3 coding DNA: TGTGCCAGCAGCCAACTTAGCGGGCCCACAGATACGCAGTATTTT.

CDR3 amino acids: CASSLKGFTNEQYF. The CDR3 region has the DNA TGTGCCAGCAGTCTAAAGGGGTTTACCAACGAGCAGTACTTC. The V gene is TRBV28, the J gene TRBJ2-7, with a possible D match to TRBD1 (5 bases). CDR3 size: 14 residues. V lost 5 bases, J lost 5 bases, and 16 bases lay in between. From germline, CDR1 is MDHEN and CDR2 SYDVKM.

The V and J genes are TRBV18 and TRBJ2-7; a possible D gene is TRBD2 (6 bases). The ends were cut back, 8 bases at V and 6 bases at J, with 14 bases in the middle. The germline V gene encodes CDR1 KGHSH and CDR2 LQKENI. This CDR3 is built from 12 residues. The CDR3 coding sequence is TGTGCCAGCACGGACTATTCTAGCGAGCAGTACTTC. This sequence encodes CASTDYSSEQYF.

V usage is TRBV7-3 and J usage is TRBJ2-1; 9 nucleotides agree with TRBD2. Germline CDR1 and CDR2: SGHTA and FQGTGA. The junction had 2 bases not matched to a gene; V was cut back by 0 bases and J by 8 bases. CDR3 length: 14 amino acids. The CDR3 loop reads CASSLTSGSYEQFF. CDR3 in DNA: TGTGCCAGCAGCTTAACTAGCGGGAGCTATGAGCAGTTCTTC.

This clonotype was observed many times. The chain recombines TRBV4-3 with TRBJ2-7, with D possibly matching TRBD1 (6 bases). CDR3 length equals 14 residues. The V end lost 3 bases, the J end lost 4 bases, and 13 bases lay between the germline ends. The germline gives CDR1 LGHNA, CDR2 YSLEER. DNA for the CDR3: TGCGCCAGCAGCCAGGGGGCTGCAGGGTACGAGCAGTACTTC. Encoded protein: CASSQGAAGYEQYF.

This chain joins TRBV27 and TRBJ2-3, with a tentative D call TRBD1 (5 bases). The V gene lost 4 bases and the J gene lost 0 bases, with 14 bases spanning the gap. The CDR3 runs to 16 residues. Germline CDR1 is MNHEY and CDR2 is SMNVEV (reference sequence). The CDR3 region has the DNA TGTGCCAGCAGTTCCCTGACAGAGACGAGCACAGATACGCAGTATTTT. Its translation: CASSSLTETSTDTQYF.

The chain is built from TRBV9 and TRBJ2-1; 7 nucleotides line up with TRBD1. Trimming took 2 bases from V and 0 from J; bases not matched to a gene: 5. This CDR3 region has 16 residues. CDR1 and CDR2 (germline): SGDLS, YYNGEE. The CDR3 is CASSVTGSSSYNEQFF. The CDR3 DNA is TGTGCCAGCAGCGTGACAGGGTCGAGCTCCTACAATGAGCAGTTCTTC. Combining the CDR3 with reference TRBV9 and TRBJ2-1 gives the whole variable domain DSGVTQTPKHLITATGQRVTLRCSPRSGDLSVYWYQQSLDQGLQFLIQYYNGEERAKGNILERFSAQQFPDLHSELNLSSLELGDSALYFCASSVTGSSSYNEQFFGPGTRLTVL.

This clonotype has more than one count but fewer than ten. The chain employs TRBV12-3 or TRBV12-4 and TRBJ2-7, with 7 bases that match TRBD1. V lost 6 bases and J lost 5; bases outside the gene matches: 13. The CDR3 covers 15 residues. The CDR3 reads CASSRTGHGPHEQYF. Written as DNA, the CDR3 is TGTGCCAGCAGCCGGACAGGACATGGCCCCCACGAGCAGTACTTC.

The chain recombines TRBV3-1 with TRBJ2-5, with TRBD2 matching 11 bases. This CDR3 has 17 residues. The V and J ends lost 0 bases and 2 bases, in that order; junction bases with no gene match: 5. Germline V CDR1 and CDR2: LGHDT, YNNKEL (reference sequence). The CDR3 region is CASSQDLGLAAQETQYF. CDR3 nucleotide sequence: TGTGCCAGCAGCCAAGATTTGGGACTAGCGGCACAAGAGACCCAGTACTTC.

This clonotype has a handful of counts. V gene TRBV7-9 combines with J gene TRBJ1-6; no reliable D call. V lost 4 bases and J 14 bases, leaving 6 bases between the germline ends. This CDR3 is built from 10 residues. Per germline, CDR1 SEHNR and CDR2 FQNEAQ (reference sequence). CDR3 sequence (DNA): TGTGCCAGCAGCTCCAGGTCCCTCCACTTT. Its translation: CASSSRSLHF.

The sample holds a few counts of this clonotype. The chain employs TRBV4-3 and TRBJ2-3, with 11 positions matching TRBD2. Germline assignment: CDR1 LGHNA and CDR2 YSLEER. The CDR3 covers 16 residues. J gave up 2 bases and V 4 bases, and 5 bases lay outside the gene matches. The CDR3 DNA reads TGCGCCAGCAGCCCAGGGACTAGCGGAACCACAGATACGCAGTATTTT. Its translation is CASSPGTSGTTDTQYF.

The chain employs TRBV4-1 and TRBJ2-1; 12 positions match TRBD2. J gave up 6 bases and V 0 bases, and 0 bases lay outside the gene matches. Germline CDR1 is MGHRA and CDR2 is YSYEKL. This CDR3 has 15 residues. The CDR3 sequence is CASSQETSGGNEQFF. The CDR3, as DNA: TGCGCCAGCAGCCAAGAGACTAGCGGGGGCAATGAGCAGTTCTTC.

In this sample, this clonotype turned up a few times. The V and J genes are TRBV6-1 and TRBJ2-6; no definite D call. Between the trimmed V and J ends, which lost 7 bases and 0 bases, there was a span of 7 bases. This CDR3 is built from 14 residues. Looked up from germline, CDR1 is MNHNS and CDR2 is SASEGT. CDR3 DNA sequence: TGTGCCAGCACTCGGGCCTCTGGGGCCAACGTCCTGACTTTC. Translating it yields CASTRASGANVLTF.

Note on this clonotype: This may stem from a read error, because a much larger clone lies one nucleotide away. The chain employs TRBV6-2 or TRBV6-3 and TRBJ1-4, with TRBD1 matching over 11 bases. The CDR3 consists of 15 residues. CDR1 is MNHEY and CDR2 is SVGEGT in the germline V gene. The CDR3 bases are TGTGCCATCAGTTATCCGGGACAGGGGGATGAAAAACTGTTTTTT. Its translation is CAISYPGQGDEKLFF.

The V call is TRBV25-1, the J call TRBJ2-7; 7 bases match TRBD1. Germline V CDR1 and CDR2: MGHDK, SYGVNS. CDR3 length: 15 amino acids. After removal of 4 bases from V and 0 bases from J, the junction contained 6 bases not matched to a gene. For the CDR3, the DNA is TGTGCCAGCAGTGGGATCAGGGGGAGCTCCTACGAGCAGTACTTC. Translation: CASSGIRGSSYEQYF.

This clonotype came up a few times. The chain employs TRBV9 and TRBJ1-1, with TRBD1 matching over 7 bases. CDR3 length: 13 amino acids. The ends lost 2 bases at V and 8 bases at J; junction bases unmatched: 6. The germline CDR1 and CDR2 sequences are SGDLS and YYNGEE. The CDR3 here is CASSVWTGQEAFF. The CDR3 nucleotides are TGTGCCAGCAGCGTGTGGACGGGACAGGAAGCTTTCTTT. The full variable domain, rest sourced from reference TRBV9 and TRBJ1-1, is DSGVTQTPKHLITATGQRVTLRCSPRSGDLSVYWYQQSLDQGLQFLIQYYNGEERAKGNILERFSAQQFPDLHSELNLSSLELGDSALYFCASSVWTGQEAFFGQGTRLTVV.

This clonotype has ten or more counts. The genes are TRBV20-1 and TRBJ1-3; 8 positions match TRBD1. This CDR3 comprises 14 residues. Per the germline V gene, CDR1 is DFQATT and CDR2 is SNEGSKA (reference sequence). Unmatched junction bases numbered 3, after V lost 2 bases and J lost 3 bases. CDR3 amino acids: CSARKGTGGNTIYF. Here the CDR3 DNA reads TGCAGTGCTAGAAAAGGGACAGGTGGAAACACCATATATTTT.